The source of this T cell receptor beta chain is a study of blood T cell repertoires in COVID-19. The CDR3 extends over 16 amino acids. V was cut by 6 bases and J by 7 bases, with 19 bases left in between. CDR1 and CDR2 (germline): LNHDA, SQIVND (reference sequence). The assay was immunoSEQ multiplex PCR, and TCRdb's table has in-frame clones only and misses some. The data show a few hundred thousand clones, 75% to 90% seen once. The TCR was taken from an older woman who had recovered from COVID-19. The sample comprised PBMCs or T cells enriched from blood (not recorded which). V and J are TRBV19 and TRBJ1-6; D perhaps matches TRBD1 (5 bases). The CDR3 sequence: CASRLHEQGRNSPLHF. The CDR3 coding sequence is TGTGCCAGTAGGCTGCACGAGCAGGGTAGGAATTCACCCCTCCACTTT. Supplemented by reference TRBV19 and TRBJ1-6, the full variable domain reads DGGITQSPKYLFRKEGQNVTLSCEQNLNHDAMYWYRQDPGQGLRLIYYSQIVNDFQKGDIAEGYSVSREKKESFPLTVTSAQKNPTAFYLCASRLHEQGRNSPLHFGNGTRLTVT.